The next 15 T cell receptor beta chains were all read from a single sample in a study of cytotoxic CD8 clonotypes in ibrutinib-treated CLL. TCRdb keeps only in-frame clones here, not all; method: immunoSEQ multiplex PCR. This sample has some 290,000 clones, with roughly 85% found just once. The sequenced sample was PBMCs, obtained before ibrutinib treatment. Receptors were obtained from a human donor with chronic lymphocytic leukemia.

The chain is built from TRBV29-1 and TRBJ2-3, with a possible D match to TRBD2 (5 bases). The CDR3 has 13 amino acids. CDR1 is SQVTM, CDR2 ANQGSEA, per germline. V was trimmed by 4 bases and J by 0 bases, leaving 8 bases between them. DNA for the CDR3: TGCAGCGTTGTAGCGTCTAGCACAGATACGCAGTATTTT. It yields the protein CSVVASSTDTQYF.

The chain is built from TRBV6-1 and TRBJ1-5, with unresolved D. The germline gives CDR1 MNHNS, CDR2 SASEGT. Trimming left V 3 bases short and J 9 bases short, with 12 bases between. The CDR3 length is 13 residues. The CDR3 region is CASSDLVLGPQHF. The CDR3 bases are TGTGCCAGCAGTGATCTGGTTTTGGGGCCCCAGCATTTT.

The V call is TRBV2, the J call TRBJ2-1; 13 nucleotides align to TRBD2. The germline CDR1 and CDR2 sequences are SNHLY and FYNNEI. The CDR3 loop spans 18 amino acids. V lost 4 bases and J lost 0; bases outside the gene matches: 6. CDR3 region: CASSGLAGGGSSYNEQFF. As DNA, the CDR3 is TGTGCCAGCAGTGGACTAGCGGGAGGAGGGAGCTCCTACAATGAGCAGTTCTTC. Supplemented by reference TRBV2 and TRBJ2-1, the full variable domain reads EPEVTQTPSHQVTQMGQEVILRCVPISNHLYFYWYRQILGQKVEFLVSFYNNEISEKSEIFDDQFSVERPDGSNFTLKIRSTKLEDSAMYFCASSGLAGGGSSYNEQFFGPGTRLTVL.

V is TRBV6-5 and J is TRBJ1-2, with TRBD1 identical over 7 bases. V shed 7 bases and J 4 bases; nucleotides not matched to a gene: 12. CDR3 length equals 15 residues. CDR1 MNHEY and CDR2 SVGAGI come from the germline V gene. CDR3 nucleotides: TGTGCCAGCAACCCCAGACAGGGTAGTGTCTATGGCTACACCTTC. Its translation is CASNPRQGSVYGYTF.

This clone was observed a handful of times. V usage is TRBV4-1 and J usage is TRBJ2-7; unclear D gene. The germline V and J ends were trimmed by 0 bases and 2 bases, with 11 bases remaining between them. CDR3 size: 15 residues. The germline CDR1 and CDR2 sequences are MGHRA and YSYEKL. The CDR3 region has the DNA TGCGCCAGCAGCCAAGATCCCAGCCAGACCTACGAGCAGTACTTC. This translates into CASSQDPSQTYEQYF.

This sequence joins TRBV10-1 and TRBJ2-1; TRBD2 might be the D (6 bases). Germline CDR1 and CDR2: WNHNN and SYGVQD (reference sequence). The CDR3 consists of 16 residues. Trimming stripped 3 bases from V and 5 bases from J, with 17 bases between. CDR3 in DNA: TGCGCCAGCAGTGACCCCTCGGGACTCCTTCACAATGAGCAGTTCTTC. As protein: CASSDPSGLLHNEQFF.

J is TRBJ2-3 and V is TRBV18, with D unclear. Per the germline V gene, CDR1 is KGHSH and CDR2 is LQKENI. CDR3 length: 13 residues. V was clipped by 3 bases and J by 2 bases, with 6 bases between them. The CDR3 bases are TGTGCCAGCTCACCTCAAACCACAGATACGCAGTATTTT. Amino acid sequence: CASSPQTTDTQYF. Supplemented by reference TRBV18 and TRBJ2-3, the full variable domain reads NAGVMQNPRHLVRRRGQEARLRCSPMKGHSHVYWYRQLPEEGLKFMVYLQKENIIDESGMPKERFSAEFPKEGPSILRIQQVVRGDSAAYFCASSPQTTDTQYFGPGTRLTVL.

This chain links TRBV27 with TRBJ2-5; D is unclear. Per the germline V gene, CDR1 is MNHEY and CDR2 is SMNVEV (reference sequence). With 4 bases removed from V and 1 base from J, the gap between germline ends came to 13 bases. This CDR3 region has 15 residues. The CDR3 loop is CASSSVEWGQETQYF. Written as DNA, the CDR3 is TGTGCCAGCAGTTCTGTAGAGTGGGGCCAAGAGACCCAGTACTTC.

V usage is TRBV7-2 and J usage is TRBJ2-7, with 8 nucleotides matching TRBD2. Per the germline V gene, CDR1 is SGHTA and CDR2 is FQGNSA. V was clipped by 0 bases and J by 3 bases; unmatched bases: 4. This CDR3 region has 15 residues. The DNA of the CDR3 is TGTGCCAGCAGCTTAGCCTTAGCGGGAATCTACGAGCAGTACTTC. Amino acids: CASSLALAGIYEQYF.

This chain joins TRBV6-1 and TRBJ2-5, with D maybe TRBD1 (6 bases). The CDR3 length is 15 residues. CDR1 and CDR2 from the germline V gene are MNHNS and SASEGT. The V end was cut by 1 base, the J end by 10 bases, with 19 bases between. CDR3 protein: CASSEGQGPIRGQYF. Here the CDR3 DNA reads TGTGCCAGCAGTGAAGGGCAGGGGCCGATTCGGGGCCAGTACTTC.

The chain links TRBV11-2 to TRBJ2-7; 10 bases agree with TRBD2. After removal of 6 bases from V and 8 bases from J, the junction contained 10 bases not matched to a gene. The CDR3 spans 14 residues. Per germline, CDR1 SGHAT and CDR2 FQNNGV. The CDR3 spells CASRPILAGIQQYF. The CDR3 DNA reads TGTGCCAGCAGACCCATACTAGCGGGAATACAGCAGTACTTC. The full variable domain, its missing parts supplied by reference TRBV11-2 and TRBJ2-7, is EAGVAQSPRYKIIEKRQSVAFWCNPISGHATLYWYQQILGQGPKLLIQFQNNGVVDDSQLPKDRFSAERLKGVDSTLKIQPAKLEDSAVYLCASRPILAGIQQYFGPGTRLTVT.

This clone has a handful of counts. The rearrangement uses TRBV4-3 and TRBJ1-1; D gene uncertain. V was cut by 4 bases and J by 3 bases, with 21 bases left in between. Germline V CDR1 and CDR2: LGHNA, YSLEER. The CDR3 has 17 residues. Here the CDR3 reads CASSREEDYYDDTEAFF. The CDR3, as DNA: TGCGCCAGCAGCCGAGAGGAGGACTATTACGACGACACTGAAGCTTTCTTT.

V is TRBV5-1 and J is TRBJ2-5, with a possible D match to TRBD2 (6 bases). The CDR3 has 15 residues. Per the germline V gene, CDR1 is SGHRS and CDR2 is YFSETQ. V shed 0 bases and J shed 5 bases, with 14 bases lying between them. CDR3 DNA sequence: TGCGCCAGCAGCTTGGGGGACTTAAGAGGGGAGACCCAGTACTTC. Encoded protein: CASSLGDLRGETQYF. The full variable domain, rest sourced from reference TRBV5-1 and TRBJ2-5, is KAGVTQTPRYLIKTRGQQVTLSCSPISGHRSVSWYQQTPGQGLQFLFEYFSETQRNKGNFPGRFSGRQFSNSRSEMNVSTLELGDSALYLCASSLGDLRGETQYFGPGTRLLVL.

This rearrangement joins TRBV2 to TRBJ1-1; no definite D call. CDR3 size: 13 residues. Germline CDR1 reads SNHLY; CDR2 reads FYNNEI. Trimming removed 6 bases from V and 0 bases from J, with 8 bases in between. In DNA, the CDR3 is TGTGCCAGCAGACAGTGGCTGAACACTGAAGCTTTCTTT. Its translation is CASRQWLNTEAFF.

Turning to this clone: In the same sample, other DNA sequences code for this CDR3. This chain connects TRBV9 to TRBJ2-1; no definite D call. This CDR3 contains 15 residues. Germline V CDR1 and CDR2: SGDLS, YYNGEE. V lost 3 bases and J 0 bases, leaving 10 bases between the germline ends. In DNA form, the CDR3 reads TGTGCCAGCAGCGGCGGAAGTAGCTCCTACAATGAGCAGTTCTTC. This encodes CASSGGSSSYNEQFF.